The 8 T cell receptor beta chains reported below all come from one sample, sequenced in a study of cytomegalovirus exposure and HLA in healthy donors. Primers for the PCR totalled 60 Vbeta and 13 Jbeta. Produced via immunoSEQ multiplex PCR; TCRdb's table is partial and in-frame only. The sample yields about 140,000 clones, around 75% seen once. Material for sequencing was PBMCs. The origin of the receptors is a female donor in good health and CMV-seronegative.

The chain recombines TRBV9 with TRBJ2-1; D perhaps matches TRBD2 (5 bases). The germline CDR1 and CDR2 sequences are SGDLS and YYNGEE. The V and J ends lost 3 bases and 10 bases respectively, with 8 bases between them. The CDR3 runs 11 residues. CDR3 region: CASSATGEQFF. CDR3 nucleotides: TGTGCCAGCAGCGCCACGGGAGAGCAGTTCTTC. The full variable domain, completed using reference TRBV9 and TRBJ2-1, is DSGVTQTPKHLITATGQRVTLRCSPRSGDLSVYWYQQSLDQGLQFLIQYYNGEERAKGNILERFSAQQFPDLHSELNLSSLELGDSALYFCASSATGEQFFGPGTRLTVL.

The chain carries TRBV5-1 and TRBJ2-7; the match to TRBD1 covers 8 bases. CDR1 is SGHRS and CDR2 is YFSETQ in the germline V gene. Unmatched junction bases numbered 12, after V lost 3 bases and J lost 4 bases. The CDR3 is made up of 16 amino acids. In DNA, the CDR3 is TGCGCCAGCAGCTCCGCATATTCCGGGACAGGATACGAGCAGTACTTC. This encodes CASSSAYSGTGYEQYF.

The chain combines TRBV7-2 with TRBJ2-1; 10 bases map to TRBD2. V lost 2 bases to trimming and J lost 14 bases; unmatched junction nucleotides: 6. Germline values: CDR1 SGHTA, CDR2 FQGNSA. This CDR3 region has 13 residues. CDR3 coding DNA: TGTGCCAGCAGCTTACTAGCGGGAGCGTTAAAGTTCTTC. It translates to CASSLLAGALKFF.

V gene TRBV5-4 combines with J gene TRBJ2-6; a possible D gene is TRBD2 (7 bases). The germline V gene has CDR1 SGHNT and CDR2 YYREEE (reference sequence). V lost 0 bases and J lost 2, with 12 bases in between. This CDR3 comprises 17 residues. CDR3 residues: CASSLGGGGAGANVLTF. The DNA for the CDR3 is TGTGCCAGCAGCTTGGGGGGCGGGGGCGCTGGGGCCAACGTCCTGACTTTC.

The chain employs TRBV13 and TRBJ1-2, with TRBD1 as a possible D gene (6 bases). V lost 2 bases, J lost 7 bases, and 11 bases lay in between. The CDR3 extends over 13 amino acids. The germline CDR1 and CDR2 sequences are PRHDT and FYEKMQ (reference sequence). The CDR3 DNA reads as TGTGCCAGCAGCTTAAGACAGGCAGGTGGCTACACCTTC. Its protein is CASSLRQAGGYTF. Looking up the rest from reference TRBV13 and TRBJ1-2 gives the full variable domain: AAGVIQSPRHLIKEKRETATLKCYPIPRHDTVYWYQQGPGQDPQFLISFYEKMQSDKGSIPDRFSAQQFSDYHSELNMSSLELGDSALYFCASSLRQAGGYTFGSGTRLTVV.

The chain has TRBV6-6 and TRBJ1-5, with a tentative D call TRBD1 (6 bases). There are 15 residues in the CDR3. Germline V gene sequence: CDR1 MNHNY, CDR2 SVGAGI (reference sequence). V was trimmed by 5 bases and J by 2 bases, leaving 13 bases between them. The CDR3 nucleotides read TGTGCCAGCAGTCCCGGGACACCCCGCAATCAGCCCCAGCATTTT. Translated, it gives CASSPGTPRNQPQHF.

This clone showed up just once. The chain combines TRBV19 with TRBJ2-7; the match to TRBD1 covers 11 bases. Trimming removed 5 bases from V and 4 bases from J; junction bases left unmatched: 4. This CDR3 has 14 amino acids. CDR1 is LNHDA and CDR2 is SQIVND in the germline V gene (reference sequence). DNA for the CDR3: TGTGCCAGTAGTTCGGGACAGGGGGGATACGAGCAGTACTTC. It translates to CASSSGQGGYEQYF. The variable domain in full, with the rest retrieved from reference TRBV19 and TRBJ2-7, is DGGITQSPKYLFRKEGQNVTLSCEQNLNHDAMYWYRQDPGQGLRLIYYSQIVNDFQKGDIAEGYSVSREKKESFPLTVTSAQKNPTAFYLCASSSGQGGYEQYFGPGTRLTVT.

As DNA, the CDR3 is TGTGCCAGCAGCTTGGAGCGTCACTCCTACGAGCAGTACTTC. Translated, it gives CASSLERHSYEQYF. The chain couples TRBV5-4 to TRBJ2-7; D not certain. This CDR3 has 14 amino acids. The ends were cut back, 0 bases at V and 0 bases at J, with 7 bases in the middle. From germline, CDR1 is SGHNT and CDR2 YYREEE (reference sequence).